The text below deals with one TCR beta chain. The antigen is unknown. This may come from a read error, since a much larger clone is one base off. The data derive from a study of T cells in Graves' hyperthyroidism and ophthalmopathy. General observations from the study: Most thyroid-expanded clonotypes above 0.001 were also found in blood. Classification by a 13 V-J model distinguished ophthalmopathy from stable hyperthyroidism.

Using RNA transcripts as the source, TCR beta CDR3 regions were amplified. The primer set for the first-round RT-PCR of the TCR CDR3 was HTBI. TCRdb called the multiplex PCR reads again in MiXCR, with one record for every CDR3 protein. Of hundreds of thousands of distinct CDR3 sequences in the sample, around 19% were seen once. The blood sample dates from first hyperthyroidism diagnosis, preceding any ophthalmopathy symptoms. Per germline, CDR1 MNHNS and CDR2 SASEGT. Between the trimmed V and J ends, which lost 5 bases and 3 bases, there was a span of 17 bases. The CDR3 runs 15 residues. Sample: blood. The J gene is TRBJ2-7, the V gene TRBV6-1; the D is unclear. The sequence was obtained from a woman in her fifties or sixties with Graves' hyperthyroidism that later progressed to Graves' ophthalmopathy. CDR3 sequence reads: CASSPRVGRSYEQYF. Here the CDR3 DNA reads TGTGCCAGCAGTCCACGGGTGGGCAGGAGCTACGAGCAGTACTTC.